This entry is about one TCR beta chain. Antigen: not known. TCRdb's copy holds only in-frame clones and misses some; the assay was immunoSEQ multiplex PCR. The sample contains about 100,000 clones, about 89% of which appear only once. The data belong to a study of PD-L1 blockade in urothelial cancer. Turning to the study itself: Prior chemotherapy ranged from 0 to 3 regimens per patient. Specimens of blood held a median count of about 150,000 T cells.

Regarding the study as a whole: Pretreatment blood TCR clonality under the median forecast improved survival.

Material: PBMCs, obtained around atezolizumab (anti-PD-L1) treatment. The sequence was obtained from a woman at least 80 years old with urothelial cancer.

The CDR3 DNA reads as TGTGCCAGCAGCTTCAGGAACCCTCCCACCAACACCGGGGAGCTGTTTTTT. As protein: CASSFRNPPTNTGELFF. This rearrangement joins TRBV2 to TRBJ2-2; D uncertain. Trimming took 6 bases from V and 2 from J, leaving 19 bases between them. The CDR3 has 17 amino acids. Germline lookup yields CDR1 SNHLY and CDR2 FYNNEI.